The 29 T cell receptor beta chains in this list originate from one sample, sequenced in a study of cytomegalovirus exposure and HLA in healthy donors. Both 60 Vbeta primers and 13 Jbeta primers went into the PCR. TCRdb's copy holds only in-frame clones and misses some; the assay was immunoSEQ multiplex PCR. The table lists more than 80,000 clones, roughly four fifths of them singletons. The specimen was PBMCs. The origin of the receptors is a woman aged 55-75 years in good health and CMV-seropositive.

The V and J genes are TRBV7-3 and TRBJ2-2; possible D gene TRBD2, 6 bases. Germline lookup yields CDR1 SGHTA and CDR2 FQGTGA. Trimming stripped 2 bases from V and 7 bases from J, with 17 bases between. There are 16 residues in the CDR3. This chain's CDR3 is CASSLYRRSGVGELFF. As DNA, the CDR3 is TGTGCCAGCAGCTTATACAGGAGATCGGGAGTCGGGGAGCTGTTTTTT.

This rearrangement joins TRBV10-2 to TRBJ2-1; TRBD1 matches at 8 bases. CDR3 size: 13 residues. V lost 2 bases to trimming and J lost 10 bases; unmatched junction nucleotides: 4. Germline lookup yields CDR1 WSHSY and CDR2 SAAADI. The CDR3 sequence is CASSEGTGGEQFF. CDR3 nucleotides: TGCGCCAGCAGTGAGGGTACAGGGGGGGAGCAGTTCTTC.

The V gene is TRBV6-1, the J gene TRBJ2-7; 7 nucleotides agree with TRBD1. Per the germline V gene, CDR1 is MNHNS and CDR2 is SASEGT. The CDR3 sequence is 14 residues long. V was pared by 10 bases and J by 9 bases, with 18 bases of the junction left unmatched. The CDR3, as DNA: TGTGCCACCCGTAATCGAGGGGGCCTCAACGGGCAGTACTTC. Translated, it gives CATRNRGGLNGQYF.

This chain uses TRBV15 with TRBJ1-4; 11 nucleotides align to TRBD1. CDR1 and CDR2 (germline): LNHNV, YYDKDF (reference sequence). CDR3 length: 16 amino acids. With 8 bases clipped from V and 7 bases from J, the junction kept 12 bases outside the gene matches. The CDR3 DNA reads TGTGCCACCGCAGGACAGGGGGCGGGCGGCGGTGAAAAACTGTTTTTT. Translated, it gives CATAGQGAGGGEKLFF.

The chain carries TRBV27 and TRBJ2-2, with D possibly being TRBD1 (6 bases). V was pared by 2 bases and J by 1 base, with 17 bases between. CDR3 length: 18 amino acids. Per germline, CDR1 MNHEY and CDR2 SMNVEV (reference sequence). The CDR3 is CASSLTALTGWNTGELFF. DNA for the CDR3: TGTGCCAGCAGTTTAACAGCCTTAACAGGGTGGAACACCGGGGAGCTGTTTTTT.

J is TRBJ2-7 and V is TRBV6-1; D might be TRBD2 (6 bases). Per the germline V gene, CDR1 is MNHNS and CDR2 is SASEGT. V gave up 3 bases and J gave up 2 bases, with 11 bases separating them. There are 14 residues in the CDR3. CDR3 loop: CASSDAGLTYEQYF. In DNA, the CDR3 is TGTGCCAGCAGTGACGCGGGACTCACCTACGAGCAGTACTTC.

The chain links TRBV7-8 to TRBJ2-2, with D perhaps matching TRBD1 (6 bases). Germline V gene lookup returns CDR1 SGHVS and CDR2 FQNEAQ. This CDR3 has 16 residues. Trimming removed 5 bases at V and 0 bases at J, with 13 bases between. The CDR3 sequence: CASSPGAVTNTGELFF. The CDR3 nucleotides read TGTGCCAGCAGCCCAGGGGCCGTAACGAACACCGGGGAGCTGTTTTTT. Together with reference TRBV7-8 and TRBJ2-2, the CDR3 gives the full variable domain: GAGVSQSPRYKVAKRGQDVALRCDPISGHVSLFWYQQALGQGPEFLTYFQNEAQLDKSGLPSDRFFAERPEGSVSTLKIQRTQQEDSAVYLCASSPGAVTNTGELFFGEGSRLTVL.

The chain couples TRBV10-1 to TRBJ2-7, with a weak D call TRBD2 (5 bases). V lost 6 bases and J lost 3, with 12 bases in between. The germline V gene has CDR1 WNHNN and CDR2 SYGVQD (reference sequence). The CDR3 consists of 13 residues. CDR3 residues: CASSPGIRYEQYF. DNA of the CDR3: TGCGCCAGCAGCCCCGGGATCCGCTACGAGCAGTACTTC.

The chain employs TRBV27 and TRBJ2-3, with 7 positions matching TRBD2. The ends lost 5 bases at V and 2 bases at J; junction bases unmatched: 10. The CDR3 has 16 residues. CDR1 and CDR2 (germline): MNHEY, SMNVEV (reference sequence). The CDR3 sequence: CASSHPKREATDTQYF. DNA for the CDR3: TGTGCCAGCAGTCACCCCAAACGGGAGGCCACAGATACGCAGTATTTT.

The chain has TRBV30 and TRBJ2-2; unclear D gene. The CDR3 sequence is 12 residues long. Deletions cut 4 bases from V and 2 bases from J, with 5 bases between. Germline V gene data show CDR1 as GTSNPN and CDR2 as SVGIG (reference sequence). CDR3 in DNA: TGTGCCTGGAATCTTAACACCGGGGAGCTGTTTTTT. Amino acids: CAWNLNTGELFF. The complete variable domain, with remaining parts taken from reference TRBV30 and TRBJ2-2, reads SQTIHQWPATLVQPVGSPLSLECTVEGTSNPNLYWYRQAAGRGLQLLFYSVGIGQISSEVPQNLSASRPQDRQFILSSKKLLLSDSGFYLCAWNLNTGELFFGEGSRLTVL.

The rearrangement uses TRBV30 and TRBJ1-6; 9 bases agree with TRBD1. The CDR3 is 15 residues long. The ends lost 1 base at V and 15 bases at J; junction bases unmatched: 13. Germline V gene data show CDR1 as GTSNPN and CDR2 as SVGIG (reference sequence). For the CDR3, the DNA is TGTGCCTGGAGTGGCCGGGACAGGGAGATGTTATTCCTCCACTTT. This translates into CAWSGRDREMLFLHF.

CDR3 region: CASSVDPSGRDKQFF. CDR3 nucleotide sequence: TGTGCCAGCAGCGTAGATCCTAGCGGGAGAGATAAGCAGTTCTTC. The chain is built from TRBV9 and TRBJ2-1; 10 bases agree with TRBD2. Germline CDR1 reads SGDLS; CDR2 reads YYNGEE. Losses at the gene ends were 0 bases for V and 11 bases for J; bases not matched to a gene: 8. The length of the CDR3 is 15 residues.

This clone was detected many times. This chain uses TRBV6-6 with TRBJ2-4; no clear D. This CDR3 comprises 11 residues. In germline, CDR1 is MNHNY, CDR2 SVGAGI (reference sequence). V was cut by 8 bases and J by 8 bases, with 10 bases left in between. Here the CDR3 DNA reads TGTGCCAGCCGACGGAGAGACATTCAGTACTTC. Protein sequence: CASRRRDIQYF.

V is TRBV28 and J is TRBJ2-2; 10 bases match TRBD1. J was trimmed by 3 bases and V by 3 bases; bases with no gene match: 7. The CDR3 loop spans 17 amino acids. Germline lookup yields CDR1 MDHEN and CDR2 SYDVKM. CDR3 in amino acids: CASSFLGQGQDTGELFF. The CDR3 bases are TGTGCCAGCAGTTTCCTGGGACAGGGGCAGGACACCGGGGAGCTGTTTTTT.

This clone was detected only once. The V and J genes are TRBV18 and TRBJ1-5; D ambiguous. Germline CDR1 is KGHSH and CDR2 is LQKENI. This CDR3 region has 16 residues. V lost 3 bases, J lost 1 base, and 13 bases lay in between. CDR3 sequence (DNA): TGTGCCAGCTCACCTTTTCAAGGCGGGAGCAATCAGCCCCAGCATTTT. Its translation: CASSPFQGGSNQPQHF.

The chain is built from TRBV7-6 and TRBJ1-1; tentative D call: TRBD1 (5 bases). The CDR3 extends over 16 amino acids. V shed 6 bases and J shed 0 bases, with 17 bases lying between them. Germline loops: CDR1 SGHVS, CDR2 FNYEAQ. The CDR3 region has the DNA TGTGCCAGCAGTCTAGCGGCGGGGACGGTGAACACTGAAGCTTTCTTT. Its translation is CASSLAAGTVNTEAFF.

The J gene is TRBJ2-7, the V gene TRBV15, with TRBD1 identical over 8 bases. Germline V gene data show CDR1 as LNHNV and CDR2 as YYDKDF (reference sequence). The CDR3 sequence is 13 residues long. After removal of 4 bases from V and 7 bases from J, the junction contained 6 bases not matched to a gene. CDR3 coding DNA: TGTGCCACCAGCACCCGGACAGGGTGGGAGCAGTACTTC. Residues: CATSTRTGWEQYF.

The genes are TRBV27 and TRBJ2-1, with a possible D match to TRBD2 (6 bases). Trimming cost V 5 bases and J 3 bases, with 17 bases left between them. The germline CDR1 and CDR2 sequences are MNHEY and SMNVEV (reference sequence). This CDR3 contains 16 residues. In nucleotides, the CDR3 is TGTGCCAGCAGTGCCACCGGGACTGAATACTACAATGAGCAGTTCTTC. Protein: CASSATGTEYYNEQFF.

This chain joins TRBV19 and TRBJ1-2; 7 nucleotides line up with TRBD1. The CDR3 runs 14 residues. The junction had 7 bases not matched to a gene; V was cut back by 3 bases and J by 6 bases. Per the germline V gene, CDR1 is LNHDA and CDR2 is SQIVND (reference sequence). The CDR3 region is CASSILGRGDGYTF. For the CDR3, the DNA is TGTGCCAGTAGTATTCTAGGCAGGGGGGATGGCTACACCTTC.

The chain employs TRBV5-6 and TRBJ1-5, with 8 bases that match TRBD1. The CDR3 has 14 residues. Per germline, CDR1 SGHDT and CDR2 YYEEEE. V lost 3 bases to trimming and J lost 4 bases; unmatched junction nucleotides: 3. CDR3 sequence reads: CASSYRTGNQPQHF. In DNA, the CDR3 is TGTGCCAGCAGCTATCGGACAGGGAATCAGCCCCAGCATTTT.

The chain joins TRBV9 to TRBJ2-1, with D possibly TRBD2 on 5 matching bases. The V gene lost 0 bases and the J gene lost 4 bases, with 14 bases spanning the gap. CDR1 is SGDLS, CDR2 YYNGEE, per germline. The CDR3 length is 16 residues. The CDR3 DNA follows: TGTGCCAGCAGCGTAGGGGAGCGCACGCTTTACAATGAGCAGTTCTTC. Residues: CASSVGERTLYNEQFF.

The chain combines TRBV9 with TRBJ1-4; the match to TRBD1 covers 9 bases. This CDR3 is 17 amino acids long. CDR1 and CDR2 from the germline V gene are SGDLS and YYNGEE. V was pared by 0 bases and J by 6 bases, with 9 bases of the junction left unmatched. CDR3 in amino acids: CASSVGLGTGGDEKLFF. CDR3 DNA sequence: TGTGCCAGCAGCGTAGGTCTTGGAACAGGGGGCGATGAAAAACTGTTTTTT.

This clone came up a few times. This chain joins TRBV4-1 and TRBJ2-7; tentatively, D is TRBD1 (5 bases). This CDR3 spans 18 amino acids. The germline V gene encodes CDR1 MGHRA and CDR2 YSYEKL. The V and J ends lost 3 bases and 2 bases respectively, with 23 bases between them. The CDR3: CASSHYYRAQVVTYEQYF. The CDR3 bases are TGCGCCAGCAGCCACTATTATCGGGCACAGGTGGTCACCTACGAGCAGTACTTC.

The V call is TRBV25-1, the J call TRBJ1-6; D remains unclear. Looked up from germline, CDR1 is MGHDK and CDR2 is SYGVNS. The length of the CDR3 is 13 residues. V lost 4 bases to trimming and J lost 8 bases, with 9 bases between them. Written as DNA, the CDR3 is TGTGCCAGCAGTGTAGTCCTTGATTCACCCCTCCACTTT. It encodes CASSVVLDSPLHF. Using reference TRBV25-1 and TRBJ1-6 for the parts outside the CDR3, the full variable domain is EADIYQTPRYLVIGTGKKITLECSQTMGHDKMYWYQQDPGMELHLIHYSYGVNSTEKGDLSSESTVSRIRTEHFPLTLESARPSHTSQYLCASSVVLDSPLHFGNGTRLTVT.

This clone was found a few times. V and J are TRBV7-2 and TRBJ2-7; 8 bases align to TRBD1. V lost 3 bases, J lost 3 bases, and 4 bases stayed unmatched. CDR1 and CDR2 (germline): SGHTA, FQGNSA. The CDR3 is 14 amino acids. The CDR3: CASSFRQGHYEQYF. CDR3 sequence (DNA): TGTGCCAGCAGCTTCAGACAGGGGCACTACGAGCAGTACTTC.

This sequence joins TRBV25-1 and TRBJ1-2; 10 bases agree with TRBD1. The V gene end was trimmed by 6 bases and the J gene end by 3 bases; junction bases not matched to a gene: 4. The CDR3 contains 14 residues. Germline V gene lookup returns CDR1 MGHDK and CDR2 SYGVNS. The CDR3 DNA reads TGTGCCAGCAGAGGGACAGGGGCCTACTATGGCTACACCTTC. Its protein product is CASRGTGAYYGYTF.

The chain links TRBV6-6 to TRBJ2-1; the D gene is possibly TRBD2 (6 bases). The length of the CDR3 is 15 residues. V shed 2 bases and J shed 6 bases, with 14 bases lying between them. Per germline, CDR1 MNHNY and CDR2 SVGAGI (reference sequence). CDR3 protein: CASSYGQGGRNEQFF. The DNA of the CDR3 is TGTGCCAGCAGTTACGGGCAGGGAGGTCGCAATGAGCAGTTCTTC.

This chain connects TRBV5-4 to TRBJ2-7; no clear D. The CDR3 sequence is 15 residues long. The germline gives CDR1 SGHNT, CDR2 YYREEE (reference sequence). V shed 1 base and J shed 0 bases, with 11 bases lying between them. The CDR3 reads CASSLTTVSSYEQYF. DNA of the CDR3: TGTGCCAGCAGCTTGACGACTGTGAGCTCCTACGAGCAGTACTTC.

The chain recombines TRBV6-5 with TRBJ1-5, with 8 nucleotides matching TRBD1. This CDR3 is built from 14 residues. V dropped 5 bases and J dropped 1; count of bases not matched to a gene: 1. Germline assignment: CDR1 MNHEY and CDR2 SVGAGI. CDR3 in amino acids: CASSRTGSNQPQHF. The CDR3 nucleotides read TGTGCCAGCAGTCGGACAGGGAGCAATCAGCCCCAGCATTTT.